A selection of T cell receptor beta chains follows, all from one sample in a study of breast tumors, draining lymph nodes, adjacent tissues. TCRdb used MiXCR to reprocess the multiplex PCR reads, holding one entry per CDR3 protein. Among some 170,000 distinct CDR3 sequences listed, 30% to 35% were seen once. The sample comprised axillary lymph node tissue. These receptor sequences come from a female donor with breast cancer. Some clones in this sample may be carry-over from other donors' samples. Each CDR3 is given with its conserved first and last residue. D genes are given only for firm matches. Only some rows state a clone size, as once, few, many or a class for expanded clones.

clone_size	cdr3_length	v_call	j_call	d_call	cdr3_nt	cdr3_aa
few	17	TRBV10-3	TRBJ1-1	TRBD1	TGTGCCATCAGGCCGGCGGCAGGGGGTTCCCAGAACACTGAAGCTTTCTTT	CAIRPAAGGSQNTEAFF
.	15	TRBV28	TRBJ1-3	.	TGTGCCAGCAGGAGAACAGGTATCTCTGGAAACACCATATATTTT	CASRRTGISGNTIYF
.	12	TRBV5-6	TRBJ2-7	.	TGTGCCAGCAGCTTACGTTCTTCCGAGCAGTACTTC	CASSLRSSEQYF
many	14	TRBV20-1	TRBJ2-4	.	TGCAGTGCTGATGACAGTCCTACCAAAAACATTCAGTACTTC	CSADDSPTKNIQYF
.	15	TRBV30	TRBJ2-4	TRBD1	TGTGCCTGGAGTGGGGCGGGACAGGGTGTAAACATTCAGTACTTC	CAWSGAGQGVNIQYF
.	16	TRBV7-9	TRBJ2-2	.	TGTGCCAGCAGCCTAGAAGGAGGCTCCCACACCGGGGAGCTGTTTTTT	CASSLEGGSHTGELFF
many	13	TRBV5-5	TRBJ1-2	.	TGTGCCAGCAGCTTGGCCGACGGCTATGGCTACACCTTC	CASSLADGYGYTF
few	13	TRBV5-4	TRBJ1-1	.	TGTGCCAGCAGCTTGAAGGGGTCCACTGAAGCTTTCTTT	CASSLKGSTEAFF
.	12	TRBV28	TRBJ1-2	.	TGTGCCAACAGAGGGGTGGCGGGTGGCTACACCTTC	CANRGVAGGYTF
.	13	TRBV13	TRBJ2-7	TRBD2	TGTGCCAGCAGCTTAGCGGGGGGAGCCGAGCAGTACTTC	CASSLAGGAEQYF
few	13	TRBV6-5	TRBJ1-2	.	TGTGCCAGCAGTCACGGCAGCTCCTATGGCTACACCTTC	CASSHGSSYGYTF
many	13	TRBV6-4	TRBJ1-5	.	TGTGCCAGCAGTTCCGAGATCGATCAGCCCCAGCATTTT	CASSSEIDQPQHF
.	14	TRBV29-1	TRBJ2-3	.	TGCAGCGTCGAACCGAGGGGTAGCACAGACACGCAGTATTTT	CSVEPRGSTDTQYF
.	15	TRBV19	TRBJ2-1	.	TGTGCCAGTAGTCCCTCCGGGACCCCACCAAATGAGCAGTTCTTC	CASSPSGTPPNEQFF
many	14	TRBV11-2	TRBJ2-3	.	TGTGCCAGCAGCCCAGGGTCTAGCACAGATACGCAGTATTTT	CASSPGSSTDTQYF
many	14	TRBV7-3	TRBJ2-1	.	TGTGCCAGCAGCCCGCACAGTCCCTACAATGAGCAGTTCTTC	CASSPHSPYNEQFF
many	14	TRBV7-9	TRBJ2-7	.	TGTGCCAGCAGCTTCGGCGACCGCTCCTACGAGCAGTACTTC	CASSFGDRSYEQYF
many	17	TRBV11-2	TRBJ2-1	.	TGTGCCAGCAGCCGAAGGTTAGCGCCGAGCTCCTACAATGAGCAGTTCTTC	CASSRRLAPSSYNEQFF
.	15	TRBV10-1	TRBJ1-1	TRBD1	TGCGCCAGCAGTGACCTTGACAGGGTTATTTCTGAAGCTTTCTTT	CASSDLDRVISEAFF
.	14	TRBV6-4	TRBJ1-1	.	TGTGCCAGCAGTGTGTCACAGCAGAACACTGAAGCTTTCTTT	CASSVSQQNTEAFF
many	15	TRBV20-1	TRBJ2-7	TRBD2	TGCAGTGCTAGAGTTTTGGGGGAGGGCCGAGACGAGCAGTACTTC	CSARVLGEGRDEQYF
many	15	TRBV29-1	TRBJ2-1	TRBD2	TGCAGCGTTCATGGGACTAGCGGGGGTTACAATGAGCAGTTCTTC	CSVHGTSGGYNEQFF
.	13	TRBV7-9	TRBJ2-1	TRBD1	TGTGCCAGCAGCTTGGGACAGGGGGGGGAGCAGTTCTTC	CASSLGQGGEQFF
many	15	TRBV3-2	TRBJ2-5	.	TGTGCCAGCAGCCAAACAAATCTGGACAGTCCGACCCAGTACTTC	CASSQTNLDSPTQYF
.	14	TRBV9	TRBJ2-3	.	TGTGCCGGCAGCGTAGAAGGCAGTTCAGATACGCAGTACTTT	CAGSVEGSSDTQYF
.	15	TRBV6-1	TRBJ1-3	.	TGTGCCAGCAGCCCACTAGCGGGGGCTGGAAACACCATATATTTT	CASSPLAGAGNTIYF
many	18	TRBV6-5	TRBJ1-6	.	TGTGCCAGCAGTTACGAGGTGACACCGAGCTCCTATAATTCACCCCTCCACTTT	CASSYEVTPSSYNSPLHF
.	12	TRBV10-3	TRBJ1-2	.	TGTGCCATCAGTCTACAGGGACGCGGCTGCGCCTTC	CAISLQGRGCAF
.	13	TRBV7-8	TRBJ2-7	.	TGTGCCAGCAGTGCTAGGACTAACTACGAGCAGTACTTC	CASSARTNYEQYF
many	12	TRBV20-1	TRBJ1-6	.	TGCAGTGGGGGTAGGGCTAATTCACCCCTCCACTTT	CSGGRANSPLHF
many	13	TRBV7-9	TRBJ2-3	.	TGTGCCAGCAGCGTAGGCTTCACAGATACGCAGTATTTT	CASSVGFTDTQYF
.	12	TRBV11-2	TRBJ2-5	.	TGTGCCAGCACCTGGACGCAAGAGGCCCAGTACTTC	CASTWTQEAQYF
many	14	TRBV20-1	TRBJ1-4	.	TGCAGTGCTCGGGACGGGGGACTTAATGAAAAACTGTTTTTT	CSARDGGLNEKLFF
many	16	TRBV5-6	TRBJ2-1	TRBD2	TGTGCCAGCAGTTACGTCGGGACTAGACTGTACAATGAGCAGTTCTTC	CASSYVGTRLYNEQFF
.	16	TRBV15	TRBJ2-1	TRBD2	TGTGTCGCCAGCAGAGATGACGGCGGGAGGGCTGGTGAGCAGTTCTTC	CVASRDDGGRAGEQFF
.	17	TRBV13	TRBJ2-5	.	TGTGCCAGCAGCTTAGGCCTGGAGCCTTACGAGAAAGAGACCCAGTACTTC	CASSLGLEPYEKETQYF
many	15	TRBV2	TRBJ2-5	.	TGTGCCAGCAGTGAAGTTGGCCTGTACCAAGAGACCCAGTACTTC	CASSEVGLYQETQYF
.	15	TRBV4-3	TRBJ2-2	.	TGCGCCAGCAGGGATGGTACACATGACACCGGGGGGCTGTTTTTT	CASRDGTHDTGGLFF
many	14	TRBV3-1	TRBJ2-7	TRBD2	TGTGCCAGCAGCCATATAGCGGGGGGGTACGAGCAGTACTTC	CASSHIAGGYEQYF
.	15	TRBV15	TRBJ1-5	.	TGTGCCACCAGCCCAACAGTCTCTTCCAATCAGCCCCGGCATTTT	CATSPTVSSNQPRHF